A selection of T cell receptor beta chains follows, all from one sample in a study of blood T cell repertoires in COVID-19. The data were produced by immunoSEQ multiplex PCR, yet TCRdb's version contains in-frame clones alone and is incomplete. The table shows fewer than 350,000 clones, with about 89% occurring only once. Sequencing was carried out using PBMCs or T cells enriched from blood (not recorded which). These receptors originate from a man aged 55 to 69 who had recovered from COVID-19. The CDR3 runs from the conserved cysteine through the conserved F or W.

len	v_gene	j_gene	CDR3aa
19	TRBV11-3	TRBJ2-1	CASSHRGLAGVSSYNEQFF
15	TRBV19	TRBJ2-1	CASSTGTGRNVEQFF
16	TRBV18	TRBJ2-1	CASSPRVAGEDNEQFF
16	TRBV4-2	TRBJ1-2	CASSQITGGAGYGYTF
17	TRBV28	TRBJ2-3	CASSLSEGGEDTDTQYF
16	TRBV24-1	TRBJ2-1	CATSEPGTGVYNEQFF
13	TRBV12-3/TRBV12-4	TRBJ2-7	CASSAGLIYEQYF
15	TRBV6-5	TRBJ2-3	CASSYRTGPTDTQYF
14	TRBV6-6	TRBJ2-7	CASTVTGGVYEQYF
17	TRBV5-1	TRBJ2-3	CASSLMGQGRSTDTQYF
15	TRBV5-5	TRBJ1-6	CASSAQTAANSPLHF
17	TRBV4-3	TRBJ2-3	CASSQVRPAGGTDTQYF
15	TRBV5-1	TRBJ2-1	CASSREGTPNNEQFF
15	TRBV5-4	TRBJ2-7	CASSPDSPGGYEQYF
18	TRBV5-1	TRBJ2-2	CASSPTSGSGVNTGELFF
13	TRBV5-1	TRBJ2-7	CASSPGQPYEQYF
14	TRBV6-1	TRBJ2-7	CASSEQGSLYEQYF
14	TRBV7-2	TRBJ1-5	CASSYGQVYQPQHF
15	TRBV21-1	TRBJ1-1	CASSTRVGGFTEAFF
13	TRBV10-1	TRBJ1-2	CASSTEANYGYTF
15	TRBV4-1	TRBJ2-5	CASSQVSGEGGTQYF
13	TRBV5-1	TRBJ1-4	CASSLEGEGKLFF
15	TRBV6-5	TRBJ2-1	CASRRDRSSYNEQFF
13	TRBV7-2	TRBJ1-1	CASSFSGDPVAFF
15	TRBV30	TRBJ1-5	CAWSPGQGVNQPQHF
16	TRBV7-3	TRBJ2-2	CASSAPGLPNTGELFF
15	TRBV27	TRBJ2-1	CASSFSGGSYNEQFF
13	TRBV7-3	TRBJ1-1	CASSLQDRAEAFF
15	TRBV28	TRBJ1-4	CASTYGDRSNEKLFF
16	TRBV4-1	TRBJ1-2	CASSQNRDRGGYGYTF
17	TRBV25-1	TRBJ2-5	CASSARWDREGKETQYF
16	TRBV9	TRBJ2-3	CASSVGQRELTDTQYF
16	TRBV6-1	TRBJ2-5	CASSEDGTGRGETQYF
15	TRBV6-5	TRBJ1-3	CASSYTHLSGNTIYF
10	TRBV29-1	TRBJ1-2	CSVLGGGYTF
11	TRBV6-5	TRBJ2-3	CASSYSYTQYF
17	TRBV19	TRBJ2-6	CASTTTGGGSGANVLTF
14	TRBV29-1	TRBJ2-1	CSVVGQGSYNEQFF
15	TRBV9	TRBJ2-5	CASSVGTGGVETQYF
15	TRBV27	TRBJ1-2	CASSSGTGGNYGYTF
15	TRBV7-7	TRBJ2-5	CASSSTRGGAETQYF
15	TRBV7-9	TRBJ1-2	CASSSNLPRQAGYTF
18	TRBV28	TRBJ2-3	CASSLLISGGLKTDTQYF
13	TRBV15	TRBJ1-2	CATSRQGVYGYTF
15	TRBV4-3	TRBJ2-7	CASSPGQGASYEQYF
15	TRBV3-1/TRBV3-2	TRBJ1-3	CASSRTGLSGNTIYF
17	TRBV27	TRBJ2-2	CASAMGQGKIIAGELFF
13	TRBV7-2	TRBJ1-1	CASSLVRIPEAFF
12	TRBV19	TRBJ2-1	CASMAAGNEQFF
16	TRBV5-1	TRBJ2-5	CASSTGTTVFSETQYF
16	TRBV29-1	TRBJ2-3	CSVGLGASGFTDTQYF
14	TRBV5-6	TRBJ2-1	CASKNSYPYNEQFF
14	TRBV5-1	TRBJ2-1	CASTPDRGYNEQFF
17	TRBV20-1	TRBJ2-1	CSASRHPGQGRFNEQFF
14	TRBV29-1	TRBJ2-1	CSVERSGRKDEQFF
14	TRBV14	TRBJ1-6	CASSPWTVNSPLHF
16	TRBV7-6	TRBJ1-6	CASSLEGQGMNSPLHF
17	TRBV7-3	TRBJ2-3	CASSSTGLAGETDTQYF